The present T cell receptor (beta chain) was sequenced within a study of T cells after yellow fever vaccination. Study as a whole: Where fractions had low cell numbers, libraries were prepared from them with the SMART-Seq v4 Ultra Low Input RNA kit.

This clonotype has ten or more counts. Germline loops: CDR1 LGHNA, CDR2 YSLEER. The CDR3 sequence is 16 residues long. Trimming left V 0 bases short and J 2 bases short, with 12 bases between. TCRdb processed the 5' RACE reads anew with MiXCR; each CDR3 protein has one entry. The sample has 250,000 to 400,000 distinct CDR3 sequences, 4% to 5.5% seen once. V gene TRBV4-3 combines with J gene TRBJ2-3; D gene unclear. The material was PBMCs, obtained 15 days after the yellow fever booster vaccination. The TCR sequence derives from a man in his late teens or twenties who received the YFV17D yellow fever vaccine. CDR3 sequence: CASSQDHASPTDTQYF. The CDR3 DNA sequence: TGCGCCAGCAGCCAAGATCACGCTTCGCCCACAGATACGCAGTATTTT.